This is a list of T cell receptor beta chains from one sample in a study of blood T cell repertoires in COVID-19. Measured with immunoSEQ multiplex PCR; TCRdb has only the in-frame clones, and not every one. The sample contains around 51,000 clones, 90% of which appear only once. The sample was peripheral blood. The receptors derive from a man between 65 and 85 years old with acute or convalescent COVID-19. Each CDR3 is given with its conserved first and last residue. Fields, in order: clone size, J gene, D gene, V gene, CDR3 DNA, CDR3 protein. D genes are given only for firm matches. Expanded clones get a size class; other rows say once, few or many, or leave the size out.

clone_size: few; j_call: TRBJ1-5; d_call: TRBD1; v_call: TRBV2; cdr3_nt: TGTGCCAGCGGAGGACAGGGTGGAGACCAGCCCCAGCATTTT; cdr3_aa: CASGGQGGDQPQHF
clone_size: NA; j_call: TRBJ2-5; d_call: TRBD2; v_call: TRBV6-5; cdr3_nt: TGTGCCAGCGGGTTAGCGGGGGGGCAAGAGACCCAGTACTTC; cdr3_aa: CASGLAGGQETQYF
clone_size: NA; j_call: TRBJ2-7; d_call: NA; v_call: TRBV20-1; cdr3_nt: TGCAGTGTCTCCAGCGGCCACGAGCAGTACTTC; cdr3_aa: CSVSSGHEQYF
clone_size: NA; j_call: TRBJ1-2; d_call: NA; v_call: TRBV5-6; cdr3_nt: TGTGCCAGCATCGTAACAGGTGGAGCTAACTATGGCTACACCTTC; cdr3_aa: CASIVTGGANYGYTF
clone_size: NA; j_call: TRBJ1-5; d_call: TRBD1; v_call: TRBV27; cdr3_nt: TGTGCCAGCAGGCTACAGGGGGCTGGCAATCAGCCCCAGCATTTT; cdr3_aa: CASRLQGAGNQPQHF
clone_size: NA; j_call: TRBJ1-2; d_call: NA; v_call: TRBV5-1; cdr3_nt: TGCGCCAGCAGCTTGAGCGGGGAAAGTGGCTACACCTTC; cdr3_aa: CASSLSGESGYTF
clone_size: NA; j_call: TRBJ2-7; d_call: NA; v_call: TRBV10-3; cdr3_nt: TGTGCCATCAGTGATTATGACAGACAGGTCCTCACCTACGAGCAGTACTTC; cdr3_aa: CAISDYDRQVLTYEQYF
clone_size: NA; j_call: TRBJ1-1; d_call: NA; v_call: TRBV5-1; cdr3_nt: TGCGCCAGCAGCGCCCTGGGGGGGCGAGCTTTCTTT; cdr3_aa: CASSALGGRAFF
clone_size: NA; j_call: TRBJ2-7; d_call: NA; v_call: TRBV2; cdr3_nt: TGTGCCAGCACCCTCCCAGGGAACCCCTACGAGCAGTACTTC; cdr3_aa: CASTLPGNPYEQYF
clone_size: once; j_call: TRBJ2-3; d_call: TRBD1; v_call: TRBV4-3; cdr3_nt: TGCGCCAGCAGCCAAGATTGGACAGGGGGGAGGGATACGCAGTATTTT; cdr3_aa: CASSQDWTGGRDTQYF
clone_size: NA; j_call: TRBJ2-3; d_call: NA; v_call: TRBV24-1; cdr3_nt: TGTGCCACCAGTGAAACTCTATCCGATACGCAGTATTTT; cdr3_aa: CATSETLSDTQYF
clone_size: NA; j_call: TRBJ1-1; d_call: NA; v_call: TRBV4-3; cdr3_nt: TGCGCCAGCAGCCAAGGACCGGGACTAGCCAGCACTGAAGCTTTCTTT; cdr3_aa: CASSQGPGLASTEAFF
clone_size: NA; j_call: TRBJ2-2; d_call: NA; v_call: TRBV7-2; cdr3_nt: TGTGCCAGCAGCCCAGCGAGGGCGGGAAACACCGGGGAGCTGTTTTTT; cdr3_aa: CASSPARAGNTGELFF
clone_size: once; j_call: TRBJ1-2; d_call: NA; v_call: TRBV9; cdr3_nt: TGTGCCAGCAGCGTAGCTTCGGGGGAGGGCTATGGCTACACCTTC; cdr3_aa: CASSVASGEGYGYTF
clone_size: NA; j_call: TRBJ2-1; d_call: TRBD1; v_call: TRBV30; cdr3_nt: TGTGCCTGTTTCCGGACAGGGGGAGAGTTCTTC; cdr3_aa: CACFRTGGEFF
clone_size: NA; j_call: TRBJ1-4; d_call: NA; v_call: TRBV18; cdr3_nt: TGTGCCAGCTCACCAACAACGGAAAAACTGTTTTTT; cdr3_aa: CASSPTTEKLFF
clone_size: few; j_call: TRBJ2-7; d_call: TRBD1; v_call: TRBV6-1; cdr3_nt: TGTGCCAGCAGCCCCGGGACAGGGAAACACGGCCAGTACTTC; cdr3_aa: CASSPGTGKHGQYF
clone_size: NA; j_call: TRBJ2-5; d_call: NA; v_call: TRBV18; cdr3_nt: TGTGCCAGCTCACCGGGCAGGGGAGAGACCCAGTACTTC; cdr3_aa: CASSPGRGETQYF
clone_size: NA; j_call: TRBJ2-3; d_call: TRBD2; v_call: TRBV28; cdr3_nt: TGTGCCAGCAGTTGGCTAGCGGGGGAGCACACAGATACGCAGTATTTT; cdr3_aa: CASSWLAGEHTDTQYF
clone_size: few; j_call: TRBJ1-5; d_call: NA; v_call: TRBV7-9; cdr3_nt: TGTGCCAGCAGCTTAGAGGCAGGGGTTCAGCCCCAGCATTTT; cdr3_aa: CASSLEAGVQPQHF
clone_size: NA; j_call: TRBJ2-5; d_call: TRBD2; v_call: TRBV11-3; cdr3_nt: TGTGCCAGCAGCCCTAGCGGGGGTGGGGCAGAGACCCAGTACTTC; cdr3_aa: CASSPSGGGAETQYF
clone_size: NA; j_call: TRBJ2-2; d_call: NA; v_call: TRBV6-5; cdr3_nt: TGTGCCAGCAGCCAAGGGGTAAACACCGGGGAGCTGTTTTTT; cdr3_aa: CASSQGVNTGELFF
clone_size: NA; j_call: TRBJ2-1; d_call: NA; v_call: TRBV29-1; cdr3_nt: TGCAGCGTGGGGACTTACTCCTACAATGAGCAGTTCTTC; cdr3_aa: CSVGTYSYNEQFF
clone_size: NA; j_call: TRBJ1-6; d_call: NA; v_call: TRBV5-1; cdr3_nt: TGCGCCAGCAGCTTAGAGAGCTCCTATAATTCACCCCTCCACTTT; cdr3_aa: CASSLESSYNSPLHF
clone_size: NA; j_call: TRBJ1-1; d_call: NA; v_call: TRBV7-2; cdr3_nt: TGTGCCAGCAGCTTAGCGGCTTTGTGGGCGGAAGCTTTCTTT; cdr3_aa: CASSLAALWAEAFF
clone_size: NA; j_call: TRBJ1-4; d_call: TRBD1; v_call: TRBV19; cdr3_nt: TGTGCCAGTAGAGGGACAGCCCACACAACTAATGAAAAACTGTTTTTT; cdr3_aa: CASRGTAHTTNEKLFF
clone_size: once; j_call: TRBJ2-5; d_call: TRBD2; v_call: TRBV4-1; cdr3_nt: TGCGCCAGCAGCCGGCAACCGGGACTAGCGGGGGGGCCGGAGACCCAGTACTTC; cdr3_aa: CASSRQPGLAGGPETQYF
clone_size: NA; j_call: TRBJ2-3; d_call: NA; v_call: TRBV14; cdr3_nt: TGTGCCAGCAGCTACCGAACCCCCAGGGGCACAGATACGCAGTATTTT; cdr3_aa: CASSYRTPRGTDTQYF
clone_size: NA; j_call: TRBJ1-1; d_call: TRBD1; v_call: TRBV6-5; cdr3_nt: TGTGCCAGCAGACAGGGGGCGCAGAACACTGAAGCTTTCTTT; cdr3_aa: CASRQGAQNTEAFF
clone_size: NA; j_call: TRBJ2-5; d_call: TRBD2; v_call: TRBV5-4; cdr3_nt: TGTGCCAGCAGCGGGGGACTAGCGGGGGGAGAGACCCAGTACTTC; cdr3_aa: CASSGGLAGGETQYF
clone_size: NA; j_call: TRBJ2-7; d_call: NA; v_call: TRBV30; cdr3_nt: TGTGCCTGGAGTATGGGACTTCGCTACGAGCAGTACTTC; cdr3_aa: CAWSMGLRYEQYF
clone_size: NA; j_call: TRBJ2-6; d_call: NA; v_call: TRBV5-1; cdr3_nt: TGCGCCAGCAGCTTGGCCGGGGGTAGAAAATCTGGGGCCAACGTCCTGACTTTC; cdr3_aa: CASSLAGGRKSGANVLTF
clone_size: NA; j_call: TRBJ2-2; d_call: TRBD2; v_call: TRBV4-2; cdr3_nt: TGTGCCAGCAGCCAAGTTGGACTAGCCGGGGAGCTGTTTTTT; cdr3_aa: CASSQVGLAGELFF
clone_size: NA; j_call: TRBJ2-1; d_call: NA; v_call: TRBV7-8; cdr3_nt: TGTGCCAGCAGCTTAACGGAGAATGAGCAGTTCTTC; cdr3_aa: CASSLTENEQFF
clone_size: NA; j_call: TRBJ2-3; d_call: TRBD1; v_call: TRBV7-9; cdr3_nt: TGTGCCAGCAGCTTCAGACAGGGCACCACAGATACGCAGTATTTT; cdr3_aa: CASSFRQGTTDTQYF
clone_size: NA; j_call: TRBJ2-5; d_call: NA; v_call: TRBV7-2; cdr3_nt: TGTGCCAGCAGCTCGACGTCGGGGGGCGGAGAGACCCAGTACTTC; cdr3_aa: CASSSTSGGGETQYF
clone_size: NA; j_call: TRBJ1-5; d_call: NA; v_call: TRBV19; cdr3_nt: TGTGCCAGTAGTCCCCACATTGGGAGAAGTGGGAGTCAGCCCCAGCATTTT; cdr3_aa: CASSPHIGRSGSQPQHF
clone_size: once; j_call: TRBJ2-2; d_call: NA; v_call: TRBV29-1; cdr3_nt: TGCAGCGTTGAAGATACGGGAACGAACACCGGGGAGCTGTTTTTT; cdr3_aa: CSVEDTGTNTGELFF
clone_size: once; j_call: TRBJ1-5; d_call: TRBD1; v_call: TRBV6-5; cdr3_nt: TGTGCCAGCAGTTACTCCAGACAGGGGGGCCAGCCCCAGCATTTT; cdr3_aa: CASSYSRQGGQPQHF
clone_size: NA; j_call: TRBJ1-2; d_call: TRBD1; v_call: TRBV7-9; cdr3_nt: TGTGCCAGCAGCTTAGTTACAGAGACAGGGCAAGACTATGGCTACACCTTC; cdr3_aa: CASSLVTETGQDYGYTF
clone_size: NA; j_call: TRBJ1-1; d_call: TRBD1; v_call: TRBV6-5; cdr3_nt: TGTGCCAGCAGGACCCGACAGGGGATGACTGAAGCTTTCTTT; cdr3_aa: CASRTRQGMTEAFF
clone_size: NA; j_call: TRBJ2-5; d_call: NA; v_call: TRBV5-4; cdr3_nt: TGTGCCAGCAGCCCCGGTTATCAAGAGACCCAGTACTTC; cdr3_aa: CASSPGYQETQYF
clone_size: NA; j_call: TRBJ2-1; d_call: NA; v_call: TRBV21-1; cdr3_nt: TGTGCCAGCAGCAAAGCCCTTAAGACTAGCGGGGGTATTTACAATGAGCAGTTCTTC; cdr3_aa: CASSKALKTSGGIYNEQFF
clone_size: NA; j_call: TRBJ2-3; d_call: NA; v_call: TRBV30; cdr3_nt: TGTGCCTGGAAACCAGGGGATACGCAGTATTTT; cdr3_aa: CAWKPGDTQYF
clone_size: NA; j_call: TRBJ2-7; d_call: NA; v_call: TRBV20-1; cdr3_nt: TGCAGTGCCCCCCGGTCCTACGAGCAGTACTTC; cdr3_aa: CSAPRSYEQYF
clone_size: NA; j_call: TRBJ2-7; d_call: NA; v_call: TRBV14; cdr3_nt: TGTGCCAGCAGCCAAACAGGGAAACTCTCCTACGAGCAGTACTTC; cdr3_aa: CASSQTGKLSYEQYF
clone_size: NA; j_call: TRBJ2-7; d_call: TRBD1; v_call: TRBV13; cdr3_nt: TGTGCCAGCAGCCAAAGGACAGGGACCTACGAGCAGTACTTC; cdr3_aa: CASSQRTGTYEQYF
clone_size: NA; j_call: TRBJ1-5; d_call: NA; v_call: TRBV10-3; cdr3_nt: TGTGCCATCAGTGGGCCGACTGGGAATCAGCCCCAGCATTTT; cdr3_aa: CAISGPTGNQPQHF
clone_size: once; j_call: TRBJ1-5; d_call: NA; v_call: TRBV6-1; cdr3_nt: TGTGCCAGCAGTGAAGTTGGGAGAAGCAATCAGCCCCAGCATTTT; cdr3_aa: CASSEVGRSNQPQHF
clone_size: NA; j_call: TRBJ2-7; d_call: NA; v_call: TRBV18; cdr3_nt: TGTGCCAGCTCACCAGGTCAGGACAGTTTATCCCACGAGCAGTACTTC; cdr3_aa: CASSPGQDSLSHEQYF
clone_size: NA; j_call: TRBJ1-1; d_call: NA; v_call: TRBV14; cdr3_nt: TGTGCCAGCAGCCAAGATTTCGCGGCAACTGAAGCTTTCTTT; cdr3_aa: CASSQDFAATEAFF
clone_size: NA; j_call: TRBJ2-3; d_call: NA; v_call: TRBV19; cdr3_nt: TGTGCCAGTAGTTCAACAGGTACTAGCACAGATACGCAGTATTTT; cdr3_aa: CASSSTGTSTDTQYF
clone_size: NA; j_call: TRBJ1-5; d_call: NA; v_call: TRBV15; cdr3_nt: TGTGCCACCAGCAGAGATTTTCGCGCGGGCAATCAGCCCCAGCATTTT; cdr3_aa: CATSRDFRAGNQPQHF
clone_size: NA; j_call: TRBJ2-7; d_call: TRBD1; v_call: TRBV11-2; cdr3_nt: TGTGCCAGCAGACGACCCGGGACAGGTTTGTTGGAGCAGTACTTC; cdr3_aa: CASRRPGTGLLEQYF
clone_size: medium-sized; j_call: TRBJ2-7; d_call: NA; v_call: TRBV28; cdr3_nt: TGTGCCAGCAGTTATTCTGCCTACGAGCAGTACTTC; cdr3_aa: CASSYSAYEQYF
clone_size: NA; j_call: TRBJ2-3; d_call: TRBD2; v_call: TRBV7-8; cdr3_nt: TGTGCCAGCAGCCCCAGCGGGGGCACTGGTAGGGCGCAGTATTTT; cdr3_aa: CASSPSGGTGRAQYF
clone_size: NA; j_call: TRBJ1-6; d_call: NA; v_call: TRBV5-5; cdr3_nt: TGTGCCAGCAGCTTGGAAGCAGGGCAGCGATCACCCCTCCACTTT; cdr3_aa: CASSLEAGQRSPLHF